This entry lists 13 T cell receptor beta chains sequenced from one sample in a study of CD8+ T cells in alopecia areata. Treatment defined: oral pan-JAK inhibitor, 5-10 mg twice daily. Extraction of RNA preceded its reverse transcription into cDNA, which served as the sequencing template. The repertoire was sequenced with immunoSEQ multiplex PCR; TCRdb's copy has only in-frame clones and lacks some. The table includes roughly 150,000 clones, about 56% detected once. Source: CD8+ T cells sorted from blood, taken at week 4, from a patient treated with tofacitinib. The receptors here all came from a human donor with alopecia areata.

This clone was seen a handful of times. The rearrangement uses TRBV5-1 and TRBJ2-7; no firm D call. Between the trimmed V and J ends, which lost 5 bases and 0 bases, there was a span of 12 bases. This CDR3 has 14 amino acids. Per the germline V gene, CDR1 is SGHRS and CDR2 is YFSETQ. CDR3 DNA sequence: TGCGCCAGCAGAGACCCAATTACCTCCTACGAGCAGTACTTC. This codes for CASRDPITSYEQYF.

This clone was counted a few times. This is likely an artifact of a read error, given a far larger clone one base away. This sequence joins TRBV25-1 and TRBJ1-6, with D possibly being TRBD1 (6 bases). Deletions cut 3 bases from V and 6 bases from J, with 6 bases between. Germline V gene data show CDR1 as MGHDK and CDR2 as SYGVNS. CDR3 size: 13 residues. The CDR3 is CASSDRGNSPLHF. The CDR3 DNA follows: TGTGCCAGCAGTGACAGGGGTAATTCACCCCTCCACTTT. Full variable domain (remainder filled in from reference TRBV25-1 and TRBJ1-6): EADIYQTPRYLVIGTGKKITLECSQTMGHDKMYWYQQDPGMELHLIHYSYGVNSTEKGDLSSESTVSRIRTEHFPLTLESARPSHTSQYLCASSDRGNSPLHFGNGTRLTVT.

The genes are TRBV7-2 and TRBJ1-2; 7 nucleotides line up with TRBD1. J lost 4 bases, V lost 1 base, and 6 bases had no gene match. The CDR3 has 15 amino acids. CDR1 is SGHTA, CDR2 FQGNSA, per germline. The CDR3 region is CASSLGWDSIYGYTF. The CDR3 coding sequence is TGTGCCAGCAGCTTAGGGTGGGACAGCATCTATGGCTACACCTTC.

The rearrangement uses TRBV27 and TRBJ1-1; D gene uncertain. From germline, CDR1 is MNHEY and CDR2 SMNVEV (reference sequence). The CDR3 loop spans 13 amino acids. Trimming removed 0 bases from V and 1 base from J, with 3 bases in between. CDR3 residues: CASSLSENTEAFF. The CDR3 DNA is TGTGCCAGCAGTTTATCGGAGAACACTGAAGCTTTCTTT.

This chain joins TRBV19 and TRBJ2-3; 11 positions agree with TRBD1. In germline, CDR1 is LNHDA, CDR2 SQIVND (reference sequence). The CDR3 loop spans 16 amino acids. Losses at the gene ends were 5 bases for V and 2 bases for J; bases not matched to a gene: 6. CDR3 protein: CASSLRTGGTTDTQYF. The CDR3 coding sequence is TGTGCCAGTAGTCTCCGGACAGGGGGCACCACAGATACGCAGTATTTT.

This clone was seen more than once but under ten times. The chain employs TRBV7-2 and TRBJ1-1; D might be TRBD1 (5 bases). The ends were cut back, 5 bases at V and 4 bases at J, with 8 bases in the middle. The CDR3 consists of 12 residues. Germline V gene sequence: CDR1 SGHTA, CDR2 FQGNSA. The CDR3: CASSPGSTEAFF. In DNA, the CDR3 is TGTGCCAGCAGCCCAGGGTCCACTGAAGCTTTCTTT.

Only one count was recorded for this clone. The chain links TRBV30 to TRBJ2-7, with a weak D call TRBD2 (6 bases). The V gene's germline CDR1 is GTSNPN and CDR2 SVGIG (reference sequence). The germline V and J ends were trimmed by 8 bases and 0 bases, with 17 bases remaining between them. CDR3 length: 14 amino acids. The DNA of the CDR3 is TGTGCCGCCGGGGGTTGGGAGAGCTCCTACGAGCAGTACTTC. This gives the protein CAAGGWESSYEQYF.

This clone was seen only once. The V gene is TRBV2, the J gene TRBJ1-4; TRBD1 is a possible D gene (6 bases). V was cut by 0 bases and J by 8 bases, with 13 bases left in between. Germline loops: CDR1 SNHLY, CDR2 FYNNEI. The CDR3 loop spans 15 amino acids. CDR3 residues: CASSEAGGALEKLFF. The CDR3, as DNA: TGTGCCAGCAGTGAAGCGGGGGGGGCACTGGAAAAACTGTTTTTT.

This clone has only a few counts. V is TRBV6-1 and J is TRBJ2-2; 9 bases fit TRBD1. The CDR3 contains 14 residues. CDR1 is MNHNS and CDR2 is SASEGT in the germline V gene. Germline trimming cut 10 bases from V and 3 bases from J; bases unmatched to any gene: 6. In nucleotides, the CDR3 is TGTGCCACTACAGGGGGCGCGGACACCGGGGAGCTGTTTTTT. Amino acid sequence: CATTGGADTGELFF.

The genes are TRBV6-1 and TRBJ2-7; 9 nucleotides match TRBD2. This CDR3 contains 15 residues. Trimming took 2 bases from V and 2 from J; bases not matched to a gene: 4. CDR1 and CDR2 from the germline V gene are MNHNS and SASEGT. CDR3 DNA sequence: TGTGCCAGCAGTGAATTGGCGGGGGGGCCCTACGAGCAGTACTTC. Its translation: CASSELAGGPYEQYF.

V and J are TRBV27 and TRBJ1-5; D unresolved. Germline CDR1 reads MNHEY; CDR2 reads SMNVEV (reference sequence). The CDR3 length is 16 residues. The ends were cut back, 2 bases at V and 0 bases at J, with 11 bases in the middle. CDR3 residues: CASSLEWVGSNQPQHF. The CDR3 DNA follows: TGTGCCAGCAGTTTAGAGTGGGTGGGTAGCAATCAGCCCCAGCATTTT.

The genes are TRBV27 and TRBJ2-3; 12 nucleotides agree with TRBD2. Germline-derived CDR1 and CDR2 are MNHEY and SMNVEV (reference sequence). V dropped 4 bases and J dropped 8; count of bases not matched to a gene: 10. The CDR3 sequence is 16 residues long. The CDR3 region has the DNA TGTGCCAGCAGTTCGATTGCTAGCGGGGGGGCCGCTACGCAGTATTTT. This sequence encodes CASSSIASGGAATQYF.

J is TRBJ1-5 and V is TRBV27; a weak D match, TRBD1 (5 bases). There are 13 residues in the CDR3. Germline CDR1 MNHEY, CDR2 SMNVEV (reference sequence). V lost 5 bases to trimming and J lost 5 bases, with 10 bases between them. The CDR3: CASSPGAYQPQHF. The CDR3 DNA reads TGTGCCAGCAGTCCCGGGGCCTATCAGCCCCAGCATTTT.